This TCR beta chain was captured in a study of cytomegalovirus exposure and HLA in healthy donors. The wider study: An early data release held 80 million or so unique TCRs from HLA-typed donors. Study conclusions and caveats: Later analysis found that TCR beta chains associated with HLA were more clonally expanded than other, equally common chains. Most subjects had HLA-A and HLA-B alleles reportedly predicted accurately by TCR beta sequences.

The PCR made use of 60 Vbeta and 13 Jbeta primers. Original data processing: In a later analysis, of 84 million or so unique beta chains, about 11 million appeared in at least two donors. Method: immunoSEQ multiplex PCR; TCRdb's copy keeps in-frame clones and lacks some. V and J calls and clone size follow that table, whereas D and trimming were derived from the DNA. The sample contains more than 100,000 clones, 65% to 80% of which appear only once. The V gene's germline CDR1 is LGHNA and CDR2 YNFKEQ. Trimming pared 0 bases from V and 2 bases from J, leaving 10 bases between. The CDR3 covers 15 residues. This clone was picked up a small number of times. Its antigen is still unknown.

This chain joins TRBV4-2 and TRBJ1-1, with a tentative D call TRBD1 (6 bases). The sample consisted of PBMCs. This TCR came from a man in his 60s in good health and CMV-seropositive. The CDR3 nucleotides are TGTGCCAGCAGCCAAGATCTGACAGGCAACACTGAAGCTTTCTTT. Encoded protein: CASSQDLTGNTEAFF.